This is a list of T cell receptor beta chains from one sample in a study of blood T cells in healthy people across ages. TCRdb re-called the 5' RACE reads with MiXCR, one entry per CDR3 protein. Of 380,000 or so distinct CDR3 sequences in the sample, about 52% are singletons; the top ten hold over 40%. Sequencing was performed on blood. Source of these receptors: a man in his sixties in good health. The CDR3 runs from the conserved cysteine through the conserved F or W. Clone size is shown for a subset of rows, as once, few, many or a class of expanded clone.

j_call v_call clone_size cdr3_aa
TRBJ2-3 TRBV20-1 - CSARDLSSADTQYF
TRBJ1-6 TRBV7-2 - CASSLGGRGNSPLHF
TRBJ2-3 TRBV20-1 - CRGTSGNTQYF
TRBJ2-3 TRBV20-1 - CSARGPDTQYF
TRBJ2-7 TRBV7-8 few CASSLGARTYEQYF
TRBJ1-5 TRBV29-1 - CSVAGGPGQPQHF
TRBJ2-6 TRBV5-6 - CASYTGTSAAGANVLTF
TRBJ2-7 TRBV7-2 - CASSSPPGKGDDEQYF
TRBJ2-1 TRBV7-9 - CASSLTVGTNEQFF
- TRBV28 few CASRLSGTSKNEQYF
TRBJ2-1 TRBV7-8 few CASSGGEGRWNEQFF
TRBJ2-7 TRBV25-1 - CASSGTVFTYEQYF
TRBJ2-1 TRBV11-2 - CASSTGTSGVNEQFF
TRBJ2-3 TRBV4-2 - CASSAATSGVLDTQYF
TRBJ2-3 TRBV7-2 many CASSLGRTDTQYF
TRBJ2-4 TRBV6-2/TRBV6-3 - CASSYRSFAAHLAKNIQYF
TRBJ2-1 TRBV29-1 few CSVEPRWRVNEQFF
TRBJ2-1 TRBV23-1 few CASSPGLVPPNEQFF
TRBJ1-5 TRBV20-1 - CSARDRSNQPQHF
TRBJ2-1 TRBV12-3/TRBV12-4 - CASTLGLAGNNEQFF
TRBJ2-7 TRBV7-2 - CASSLVRASGTEQYF
TRBJ2-1 TRBV30 - CAWSVIRTRGGEQFF
- TRBV20-1 - CSARKAGGSEQYF
- TRBV29-1 - CSVETETQYF
TRBJ1-5 TRBV15 - CATSEAGDSNQPQHF
TRBJ2-5 TRBV18 - CASSPPSGGLTYGQYF
TRBJ2-6 TRBV4-1 few CASSQDSQSSGANVLTF
TRBJ2-7 TRBV3-1 few CASSGGSGTPTYEQYF
TRBJ2-7 TRBV27 - CAVGRGREYEQYF
TRBJ2-5 TRBV7-8 - CVSSLYRGNQETQYF
TRBJ2-6 TRBV2 many CASNRVAGLGANVLTF
TRBJ2-7 TRBV3-1 - CASSHWGATYEQYF
TRBJ1-6 TRBV10-3 - CAISGGATKGRSPPHF
TRBJ2-7 TRBV9 - CASSVTSGRQYEQYF
TRBJ2-3 TRBV10-3 few CANAGFSEDTQYF
TRBJ2-3 TRBV5-1 - CASSRQQGGTDTQYF
TRBJ1-2 TRBV7-9 - CASSGGGFYGYTF
TRBJ2-1 TRBV7-3 many CASSPPGVPSYNEQFF
TRBJ2-6 TRBV23-1 few CASSQSGRRGAQPSGANVLTF
TRBJ1-4 TRBV27 many CASSSFVRGRGEKLFF
TRBJ2-3 TRBV5-1 - CASSLDGSPQDTQYF
TRBJ2-1 TRBV24-1 - CATSDTGTVDEQFF
TRBJ2-5 TRBV12-5 - CASGLGLALETQYF
TRBJ2-5 TRBV14 - CASSRWDRGGETQYF
TRBJ2-1 TRBV11-1 - CASSPSGTGHNEQFF
TRBJ1-5 TRBV6-6 - CASSPPGDTQPQHF
TRBJ2-7 TRBV12-3/TRBV12-4 few CASMNTLLSYEQYF
TRBJ2-2 TRBV12-3/TRBV12-4 few CASSVRGELFF
TRBJ2-7 TRBV29-1 - CSVEQTGTIYEQYF
TRBJ2-1 TRBV6-2/TRBV6-3 - CASSPNADQGSEQFF
TRBJ2-3 TRBV29-1 - CSVKTGQSTDTQYF
TRBJ1-4 TRBV29-1 - CSVQRGVGEKLFF
TRBJ2-5 TRBV27 - CASSLRPSGAQETQYF
TRBJ2-1 TRBV19 - CASSIGGGLYEQFF
TRBJ1-5 TRBV6-5 - CASSPGDLYSNQPQHF
TRBJ2-7 TRBV28 - CASSRTGFHEQYF